These 29 T cell receptor beta chains share one sample of origin, sequenced in a study of T cells in tuberculosis. TCRdb's table, derived via immunoSEQ multiplex PCR, lists solely in-frame clones and lacks some. Among 40,000 to 45,000 clones listed, about 96% were seen once. The sequenced sample consisted of PBMCs. The receptors were sampled from a donor aged 5-35 years with latent tuberculosis or without tuberculosis infection.

J is TRBJ2-7 and V is TRBV6-6; TRBD1 matches at 9 bases. The J segment lost 7 bases and the V segment lost 7 bases, leaving 11 bases of the junction unmatched. Germline loops: CDR1 MNHNY, CDR2 SVGAGI (reference sequence). The CDR3 spans 14 residues. The CDR3, as DNA: TGTGCCAGCACCCTAGGACAGGGGCCGGGGGAGCAGTACTTC. It encodes CASTLGQGPGEQYF.

J is TRBJ2-2 and V is TRBV18, with 9 bases that match TRBD1. The CDR3 extends over 15 amino acids. J lost 5 bases, V lost 3 bases, and 4 bases had no gene match. CDR1 KGHSH and CDR2 LQKENI come from the germline V gene. CDR3: CASSPGQGVTGELFF. CDR3 nucleotides: TGTGCCAGCTCACCGGGACAGGGTGTGACCGGGGAGCTGTTTTTT.

V usage is TRBV27 and J usage is TRBJ2-1, with a weak D call TRBD2 (6 bases). Germline CDR1 reads MNHEY; CDR2 reads SMNVEV (reference sequence). Trimming removed 5 bases at V and 7 bases at J, with 9 bases between. The CDR3 runs to 12 residues. The CDR3 sequence is CASSGGGNEQFF. In DNA, the CDR3 is TGTGCCAGCAGTGGGGGAGGTAATGAGCAGTTCTTC.

As regards this clone: Compared with germline, one end of the junction differs, possibly owing to a read error. The rearrangement uses TRBV29-1 and TRBJ1-1; D is undetermined. CDR3 length equals 11 residues. Germline V gene lookup returns CDR1 SQVTM and CDR2 ANQGSEA. The CDR3 region has the DNA TGCAGCGTTCAAGAGTCCCGGGAAGCTTTCTTT. Its translation is CSVQESREAFF.

The rearrangement joins TRBV28 to TRBJ1-4, with D unresolved. Trimming shortened V by 2 bases and J by 2 bases, and 6 bases separated the two germline ends. This CDR3 spans 14 amino acids. CDR1 MDHEN and CDR2 SYDVKM come from the germline V gene. The CDR3: CASSLAGTNEKLFF. The CDR3 nucleotides are TGTGCCAGCAGTTTAGCGGGGACTAATGAAAAACTGTTTTTT.

CDR3 nucleotides: TGCGCCAGCAGCCCGGGAGATAGACAGGGGCAAGAGACCCAGTACTTC. Translated, it gives CASSPGDRQGQETQYF. The rearrangement joins TRBV5-1 to TRBJ2-5, with 8 bases that match TRBD1. There are 16 residues in the CDR3. Per the germline V gene, CDR1 is SGHRS and CDR2 is YFSETQ. The trim removed 4 bases at V and 2 bases at J, leaving 10 bases unmatched.

The rearrangement links TRBV7-2 to TRBJ2-7, with no clear D. The CDR3 has 11 amino acids. CDR1 is SGHTA, CDR2 FQGNSA, per germline. V lost 5 bases, J lost 3 bases, and 5 bases lay in between. The CDR3 is CASSLSYEQYF. The DNA of the CDR3 is TGTGCCAGCAGCCTAAGCTACGAGCAGTACTTC. The whole variable domain, filled in from reference TRBV7-2 and TRBJ2-7, reads GAGVSQSPSNKVTEKGKDVELRCDPISGHTALYWYRQSLGQGLEFLIYFQGNSAPDKSGLPSDRFSAERTGGSVSTLTIQRTQQEDSAVYLCASSLSYEQYFGPGTRLTVT.

The chain employs TRBV13 and TRBJ2-7; 9 bases align to TRBD1. The CDR3 extends over 14 amino acids. Germline values: CDR1 PRHDT, CDR2 FYEKMQ (reference sequence). Trimming took 4 bases from V and 3 from J; bases not matched to a gene: 4. CDR3 loop: CASSWDRVGYEQYF. The CDR3 DNA reads TGTGCCAGCAGCTGGGACAGGGTCGGCTACGAGCAGTACTTC.

CDR3 sequence (DNA): TGCGCCAGCAGCACGACAGGGACCAATTCACCCCTCCACTTT. Its translation: CASSTTGTNSPLHF. The rearrangement uses TRBV5-1 and TRBJ1-6; 7 bases are a match to TRBD1. The germline V gene has CDR1 SGHRS and CDR2 YFSETQ. The CDR3 is 14 residues long. V lost 4 bases, J lost 7 bases, and 5 bases stayed unmatched.

This sequence joins TRBV7-2 and TRBJ2-7; 14 bases align to TRBD2. The junction had 8 bases not matched to a gene; V was cut back by 5 bases and J by 2 bases. This CDR3 is 17 amino acids long. Germline assignment: CDR1 SGHTA and CDR2 FQGNSA. CDR3 loop: CASSPGTSGGSTYEQYF. The DNA of the CDR3 is TGTGCCAGCAGCCCTGGGACTAGCGGGGGTTCCACCTACGAGCAGTACTTC. The full variable domain, rest sourced from reference TRBV7-2 and TRBJ2-7, is GAGVSQSPSNKVTEKGKDVELRCDPISGHTALYWYRQSLGQGLEFLIYFQGNSAPDKSGLPSDRFSAERTGGSVSTLTIQRTQQEDSAVYLCASSPGTSGGSTYEQYFGPGTRLTVT.

V gene TRBV30 combines with J gene TRBJ2-2; the match to TRBD2 covers 10 bases. CDR1 is GTSNPN, CDR2 SVGIG, per germline (reference sequence). V lost 3 bases, J lost 4 bases, and 5 bases stayed unmatched. The length of the CDR3 is 15 residues. CDR3 loop: CAWRSGGAFTGELFF. The CDR3 bases are TGTGCCTGGAGGAGCGGGGGGGCGTTCACCGGGGAGCTGTTTTTT.

Comments on this clone: At the DNA level, this CDR3 is encoded by other sequences in the same sample as well. The genes are TRBV18 and TRBJ1-6, with 7 bases matching TRBD1. CDR3 length: 15 residues. Losses at the gene ends were 3 bases for V and 6 bases for J; bases not matched to a gene: 5. Per the germline V gene, CDR1 is KGHSH and CDR2 is LQKENI. CDR3 sequence reads: CASSPLDRSNSPLHF. In DNA form, the CDR3 reads TGTGCCAGCTCACCTTTGGACAGGAGTAATTCACCCCTCCACTTT.

This clone was recorded only once. V usage is TRBV9 and J usage is TRBJ2-2, with a possible D match to TRBD2 (5 bases). Germline lookup yields CDR1 SGDLS and CDR2 YYNGEE. The V gene lost 0 bases and the J gene lost 3 bases, with 12 bases spanning the gap. CDR3 length: 16 residues. The CDR3 nucleotides read TGTGCCAGCAGCGTAGACCCTAGCATCGACACCGGGGAGCTGTTTTTT. Protein product: CASSVDPSIDTGELFF.

This clone was seen just once. The rearrangement links TRBV19 to TRBJ2-1; possibly TRBD1 for D (6 bases). Germline CDR1 reads LNHDA; CDR2 reads SQIVND (reference sequence). V gave up 3 bases and J gave up 1 base, with 13 bases separating them. This CDR3 is 16 amino acids long. The CDR3 sequence is CASSIPQGFSYNEQFF. In nucleotides, the CDR3 is TGTGCCAGTAGTATTCCACAGGGTTTTTCCTACAATGAGCAGTTCTTC.

This chain links TRBV7-2 with TRBJ2-7; D call uncertain. The V end lost 5 bases, the J end lost 3 bases, and 17 bases lay between the germline ends. From germline, CDR1 is SGHTA and CDR2 FQGNSA. The CDR3 spans 15 residues. The CDR3 coding sequence is TGTGCCAGCAGCCCAGCTTCTGAGGTTGTCTACGAGCAGTACTTC. Its protein product is CASSPASEVVYEQYF.

The V call is TRBV2, the J call TRBJ2-5, with TRBD2 matching 7 bases. The CDR3 runs 14 residues. Germline lookup yields CDR1 SNHLY and CDR2 FYNNEI. J was trimmed by 4 bases and V by 7 bases; bases with no gene match: 9. CDR3 sequence: CASKIAGTRETQYF. Written as DNA, the CDR3 is TGTGCCAGCAAAATAGCGGGCACCAGAGAGACCCAGTACTTC.

V is TRBV29-1 and J is TRBJ2-6; D unresolved. Looked up from germline, CDR1 is SQVTM and CDR2 is ANQGSEA. The CDR3 has 13 amino acids. V was cut by 6 bases and J by 1 base, with 7 bases left in between. The CDR3 coding sequence is TGCAGCGTCGCCCTATCTGGGGCCAACGTCCTGACTTTC. It encodes CSVALSGANVLTF.

This clone has a single count. The chain is built from TRBV18 and TRBJ2-7; the D gene is possibly TRBD1 (5 bases). CDR3 length: 14 amino acids. Germline-derived CDR1 and CDR2 are KGHSH and LQKENI. V lost 0 bases to trimming and J lost 3 bases, with 9 bases between them. Here the CDR3 reads CASSPPGPGYEQYF. Written as DNA, the CDR3 is TGTGCCAGCTCACCACCGGGGCCCGGCTACGAGCAGTACTTC.

J is TRBJ1-4 and V is TRBV29-1, with D unclear. Germline CDR1 and CDR2: SQVTM and ANQGSEA. Trimming cost V 3 bases and J 0 bases, with 8 bases left between them. The CDR3 extends over 14 amino acids. CDR3 nucleotide sequence: TGCAGCGTTGAGAGCCCCGCAACTAATGAAAAACTGTTTTTT. It translates to CSVESPATNEKLFF. The full variable domain, in which reference TRBV29-1 and TRBJ1-4 provide the parts outside the CDR3, is SAVISQKPSRDICQRGTSLTIQCQVDSQVTMMFWYRQQPGQSLTLIATANQGSEATYESGFVIDKFPISRPNLTFSTLTVSNMSPEDSSIYLCSVESPATNEKLFFGSGTQLSVL.

The chain carries TRBV7-2 and TRBJ1-2; TRBD1 is a possible D gene (6 bases). CDR3 length: 19 residues. The V end lost 1 base, the J end lost 4 bases, and 25 bases lay between the germline ends. CDR1 SGHTA and CDR2 FQGNSA come from the germline V gene. The CDR3 is CASSLGAWWEGEIRYGYTF. The CDR3 DNA follows: TGTGCCAGCAGCTTAGGAGCTTGGTGGGAGGGGGAGATCCGCTATGGCTACACCTTC.

This clone was picked up one time. The chain has TRBV7-2 and TRBJ1-2; 7 bases align to TRBD1. The CDR3 is 13 amino acids. V trimming: 6 bases; J trimming: 5 bases; junction bases outside the gene matches: 6. Germline V gives CDR1 SGHTA, CDR2 FQGNSA. The CDR3 is CASSHRGNYGYTF. The CDR3 bases are TGTGCCAGCAGTCACAGGGGTAATTATGGCTACACCTTC.

V and J are TRBV5-1 and TRBJ2-1, with 8 bases fitting TRBD1. Unmatched junction bases numbered 9, after V lost 4 bases and J lost 6 bases. Germline V gene data show CDR1 as SGHRS and CDR2 as YFSETQ. The CDR3 is made up of 15 amino acids. This CDR3 is CASSLRRDRGNEQFF. In nucleotides, the CDR3 is TGCGCCAGCAGCCTGCGCCGTGACAGGGGCAATGAGCAGTTCTTC.

The chain links TRBV6-4 to TRBJ2-7; TRBD2 matches 15 bases. V was pared by 2 bases and J by 1 base, with 3 bases of the junction left unmatched. The CDR3 sequence is 17 residues long. Germline values: CDR1 MRHNA, CDR2 SNTAGT. This CDR3 reads CASSDPGLAGGSYEQYF. The CDR3 DNA follows: TGTGCCAGCAGTGACCCGGGACTAGCGGGGGGTTCCTACGAGCAGTACTTC.

This chain joins TRBV7-9 and TRBJ1-5; D unclear. Germline V gene sequence: CDR1 SEHNR, CDR2 FQNEAQ (reference sequence). This CDR3 has 12 amino acids. The V end was cut by 2 bases, the J end by 11 bases, with 10 bases between. CDR3 coding DNA: TGTGCCAGCAGCTTACCCCGTGGAGCCCAGCATTTT. Amino acid sequence: CASSLPRGAQHF.

The V call is TRBV7-9, the J call TRBJ1-2, with 10 bases lining up with TRBD1. The germline V gene encodes CDR1 SEHNR and CDR2 FQNEAQ (reference sequence). The CDR3 totals 15 residues. V trimming: 3 bases; J trimming: 2 bases; junction bases outside the gene matches: 3. In DNA, the CDR3 is TGTGCCAGCAGCTTGGGACAGGGGATAAACTATGGCTACACCTTC. This gives the protein CASSLGQGINYGYTF.

The CDR3 sequence is CASSFGLAGGTDTQYF. CDR3 coding DNA: TGTGCCAGCAGTTTCGGACTAGCGGGGGGGACAGATACGCAGTATTTT. The chain uses TRBV6-5 and TRBJ2-3, with 15 bases matching TRBD2. V shed 4 bases and J 3 bases; nucleotides not matched to a gene: 2. The CDR3 is 16 amino acids. CDR1 and CDR2 (germline): MNHEY, SVGAGI.

This clone was counted a single time. The chain carries TRBV12-5 and TRBJ2-5; tentative D call: TRBD1 (6 bases). CDR3 length: 15 residues. V was pared by 5 bases and J by 2 bases, with 15 bases between. Germline assignment: CDR1 LGHNT and CDR2 FRNRAP. The CDR3 sequence is CASGLPRDTQETQYF. In DNA form, the CDR3 reads TGTGCTAGTGGTCTCCCCCGGGACACTCAAGAGACCCAGTACTTC.

The chain employs TRBV4-1 and TRBJ1-3, with TRBD1 identical over 8 bases. J gave up 0 bases and V 2 bases, and 6 bases lay outside the gene matches. The germline V gene encodes CDR1 MGHRA and CDR2 YSYEKL. The CDR3 contains 17 residues. The CDR3 region is CASSQNPGGSSGNTIYF. The CDR3, as DNA: TGCGCCAGCAGCCAAAACCCAGGGGGCTCCTCTGGAAACACCATATATTTT.

The CDR3 region is CASSGRTGEKLFF. The CDR3 nucleotides are TGTGCCAGCAGCGGACGGACAGGCGAAAAACTGTTTTTT. This rearrangement joins TRBV9 to TRBJ1-4; 7 bases match TRBD1. The length of the CDR3 is 13 residues. Germline trimming cut 3 bases from V and 8 bases from J; bases unmatched to any gene: 4. Germline V CDR1 and CDR2: SGDLS, YYNGEE.